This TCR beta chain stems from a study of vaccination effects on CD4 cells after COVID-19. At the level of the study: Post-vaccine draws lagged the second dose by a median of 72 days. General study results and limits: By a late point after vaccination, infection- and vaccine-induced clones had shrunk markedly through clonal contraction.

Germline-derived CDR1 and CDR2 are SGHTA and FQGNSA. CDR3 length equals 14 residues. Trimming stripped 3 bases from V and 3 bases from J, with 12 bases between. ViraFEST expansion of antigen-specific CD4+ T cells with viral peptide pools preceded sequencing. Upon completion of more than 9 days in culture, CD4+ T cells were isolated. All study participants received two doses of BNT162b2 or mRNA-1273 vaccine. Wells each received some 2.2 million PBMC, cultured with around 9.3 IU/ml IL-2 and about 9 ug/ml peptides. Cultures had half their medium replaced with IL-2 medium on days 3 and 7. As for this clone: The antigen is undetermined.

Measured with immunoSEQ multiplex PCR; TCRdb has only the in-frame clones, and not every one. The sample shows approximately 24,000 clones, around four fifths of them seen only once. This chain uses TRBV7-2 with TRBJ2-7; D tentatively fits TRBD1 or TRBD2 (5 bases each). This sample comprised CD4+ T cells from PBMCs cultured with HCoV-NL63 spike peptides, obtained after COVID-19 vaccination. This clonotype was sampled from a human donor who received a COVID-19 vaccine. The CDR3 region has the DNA TGTGCCAGCAGCTTGAGGGGTAAGAGCTACGAGCAGTACTTC. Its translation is CASSLRGKSYEQYF.